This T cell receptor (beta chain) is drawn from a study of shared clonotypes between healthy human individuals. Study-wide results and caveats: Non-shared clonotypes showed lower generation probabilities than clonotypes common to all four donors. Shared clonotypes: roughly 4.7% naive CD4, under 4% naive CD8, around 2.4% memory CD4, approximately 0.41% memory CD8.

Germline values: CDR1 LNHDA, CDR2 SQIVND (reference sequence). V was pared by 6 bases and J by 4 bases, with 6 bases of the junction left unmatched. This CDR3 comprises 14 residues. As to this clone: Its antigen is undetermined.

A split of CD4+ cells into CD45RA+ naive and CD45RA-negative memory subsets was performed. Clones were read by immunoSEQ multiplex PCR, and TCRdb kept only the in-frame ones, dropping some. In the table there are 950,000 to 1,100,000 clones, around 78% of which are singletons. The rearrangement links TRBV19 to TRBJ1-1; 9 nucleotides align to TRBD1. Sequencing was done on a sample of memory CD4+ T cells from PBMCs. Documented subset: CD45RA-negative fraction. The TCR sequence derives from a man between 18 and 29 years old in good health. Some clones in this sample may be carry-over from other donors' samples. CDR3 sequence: CASSLQGAGTEAFF. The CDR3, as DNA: TGTGCCAGTAGCCTACAGGGGGCCGGCACTGAAGCTTTCTTT.